This T cell receptor beta chain was documented in a study of cytomegalovirus exposure and HLA in healthy donors. Study information: Among around 180 million T cells, an earlier analysis found 120 million or so unique TCR beta sequences.

Nominal health characterized the donors when sampled, though unrecorded immune exposures were likely. 13 Jbeta primers and 60 Vbeta primers were used for the PCR. TCRdb's copy holds only in-frame clones and misses some; the assay was immunoSEQ multiplex PCR. The sample yields approximately 170,000 clones, 68% seen once. General observations from the study: In a later analysis, at a false discovery rate of 0.05, fewer than 20,000 TCR beta sequences were associated with HLA alleles.

The CDR3 loop spans 16 amino acids. From germline, CDR1 is SNHLY and CDR2 FYNNEI. Trimming left V 6 bases short and J 2 bases short, with 20 bases between. A word on this clone: What it recognizes is unknown. This sample also contains other DNA sequences that code for the same CDR3.

Source material: PBMCs. The origin of this receptor is a man aged 50 or older in good health and CMV-seronegative. The V call is TRBV2, the J call TRBJ2-7; a possible D gene is TRBD1 (5 bases). The CDR3 region has the DNA TGTGCCAGCAGCGAACTGGACAATTCTAGACCCTACGAGCAGTACTTC. The encoded protein is CASSELDNSRPYEQYF. The full variable domain, its missing parts supplied by reference TRBV2 and TRBJ2-7, is EPEVTQTPSHQVTQMGQEVILRCVPISNHLYFYWYRQILGQKVEFLVSFYNNEISEKSEIFDDQFSVERPDGSNFTLKIRSTKLEDSAMYFCASSELDNSRPYEQYFGPGTRLTVT.